The 32 T cell receptor beta chains below come from one sample, sequenced in a study of blood T cells in healthy people across ages. Through a sample-barcoded 5' primer and a J-beta primer mix, a second PCR was run for roughly 7 to 12 cycles. Each CDR3 protein is one row after TCRdb ran MiXCR on the 5' RACE reads. This sample has about 1,400,000 distinct CDR3 sequences, with around 59% found just once. Material: blood. These receptors were taken from a man aged 18-30 years in good health.

The chain joins TRBV29-1 to TRBJ1-2; D remains ambiguous. This CDR3 has 10 residues. Trimming took off 8 bases at V and 8 bases at J, with 12 bases between the two ends. The germline CDR1 and CDR2 sequences are SQVTM and ANQGSEA. The DNA of the CDR3 is TGCAGCTATGAGCAAGGAGGCTACACCTTC. This translates into CSYEQGGYTF.

V gene TRBV6-2 or TRBV6-3 combines with J gene TRBJ1-2; 7 bases match TRBD1. This CDR3 has 13 residues. V shed 7 bases, J shed 8 bases, and the junction held 10 bases outside the gene matches. Germline assignment: CDR1 MNHEY and CDR2 SVGEGT. In DNA, the CDR3 is TGTGCCAGCAAACCTGACAGGGCGAGAGGCTACACCTTC. It translates to CASKPDRARGYTF.

Only one count was recorded for this clonotype. The chain carries TRBV5-1 and TRBJ1-2; D remains ambiguous. V was cut by 0 bases and J by 2 bases, with 8 bases left in between. The CDR3 runs to 14 residues. Germline CDR1 reads SGHRS; CDR2 reads YFSETQ. CDR3 nucleotides: TGCGCCAGCAGCTTGGCCGGTTTCAACTATGGCTACACCTTC. Translation: CASSLAGFNYGYTF.

The chain carries TRBV20-1 and TRBJ2-7; D gene unclear. Per the germline V gene, CDR1 is DFQATT and CDR2 is SNEGSKA (reference sequence). The CDR3 sequence is 12 residues long. The V gene lost 5 bases and the J gene lost 3 bases, with 11 bases spanning the gap. The CDR3 DNA reads TGCAGTGCTCCCGGGTCGGGCTACGAGCAGTACTTC. Translating it yields CSAPGSGYEQYF.

The genes are TRBV20-1 and TRBJ2-7; 7 bases are a match to TRBD2. The CDR3 has 14 residues. V lost 3 bases to trimming and J lost 7 bases; unmatched junction nucleotides: 12. CDR1 is DFQATT and CDR2 is SNEGSKA in the germline V gene (reference sequence). The DNA of the CDR3 is TGCAGTGCTAGGACGGGCGGGAGAGGAGAAGAGCAGTACTTC. As protein: CSARTGGRGEEQYF.

The gene calls are TRBV25-1 and TRBJ1-6; 7 bases are shared with TRBD1. Germline CDR1 MGHDK, CDR2 SYGVNS. V was clipped by 8 bases and J by 8 bases; unmatched bases: 9. The CDR3 runs to 14 residues. The CDR3 coding sequence is TGTGCCAGCGGCGAAGGACAGGATTATTCACCCCTCCACTTT. As protein: CASGEGQDYSPLHF.

The chain is built from TRBV10-3 and TRBJ1-4; no clear D. Germline CDR1 ENHRY, CDR2 SYGVKD. Trimming pared 3 bases from V and 5 bases from J, leaving 16 bases between. The CDR3 is 16 residues long. The CDR3 sequence is CAISDPISQANEKLFF. The CDR3 nucleotides are TGTGCCATCAGTGACCCGATTAGCCAAGCAAATGAAAAACTGTTTTTT.

The chain joins TRBV7-2 to TRBJ2-2; TRBD2 matches 9 bases. The V segment lost 5 bases and the J segment 4 bases; nucleotides outside the gene matches: 8. There are 16 residues in the CDR3. CDR1 SGHTA and CDR2 FQGNSA come from the germline V gene. CDR3 in DNA: TGTGCCAGCAGCCCACGGACTAGCGCACGCACCGGGGAGCTGTTTTTT. It yields the protein CASSPRTSARTGELFF.

J is TRBJ2-3 and V is TRBV20-1; 8 bases are shared with TRBD1. V lost 6 bases to trimming and J lost 3 bases; unmatched junction nucleotides: 5. The CDR3 is made up of 13 amino acids. Germline V gene sequence: CDR1 DFQATT, CDR2 SNEGSKA (reference sequence). The CDR3 sequence is CSAPRGRTDTQYF. CDR3 sequence (DNA): TGCAGTGCCCCCAGGGGGCGGACAGATACGCAGTATTTT.

The gene calls are TRBV29-1 and TRBJ2-7, with 7 bases lining up with TRBD1. This CDR3 is built from 15 residues. From germline, CDR1 is SQVTM and CDR2 ANQGSEA. After removal of 3 bases from V and 3 bases from J, the junction contained 11 bases not matched to a gene. The CDR3 DNA is TGCAGCGTTGAGCTACGGACAGGAAGAAACTACGAGCAGTACTTC. It specifies CSVELRTGRNYEQYF.

This clonotype has just a few counts. This chain links TRBV5-1 with TRBJ2-5; TRBD2 matches 8 bases. Germline CDR1 and CDR2: SGHRS and YFSETQ. With 2 bases clipped from V and 4 bases from J, the junction kept 13 bases outside the gene matches. The CDR3 totals 17 residues. The CDR3, as DNA: TGCGCCAGCAGCTTAGTCCGGGAGGGCCTTCGCAGAGAGACCCAGTACTTC. It translates to CASSLVREGLRRETQYF.

The chain employs TRBV20-1 and TRBJ2-7; TRBD1 might be the D (6 bases). Trimming removed 1 base at V and 4 bases at J, with 14 bases between. This CDR3 is 14 amino acids long. Germline values: CDR1 DFQATT, CDR2 SNEGSKA (reference sequence). The CDR3 sequence: CSARGVVRGYEQYF. In DNA, the CDR3 is TGCAGTGCTAGAGGGGTCGTCAGGGGTTACGAGCAGTACTTC.

The chain has TRBV27 and TRBJ2-3, with 8 bases matching TRBD2. Germline CDR1 MNHEY, CDR2 SMNVEV (reference sequence). The CDR3 is 15 residues long. The ends lost 4 bases at V and 2 bases at J; junction bases unmatched: 5. Written as DNA, the CDR3 is TGTGCCAGCAGTTCGCCGGGACTAGACACAGATACGCAGTATTTT. Its protein product is CASSSPGLDTDTQYF.

This clonotype was seen a handful of times. A much larger clone lies one base from this, so it may be a read error. The chain uses TRBV5-1 and TRBJ2-5; D is ambiguous. The germline gives CDR1 SGHRS, CDR2 YFSETQ. The V end was cut by 4 bases, the J end by 5 bases, with 15 bases between. The CDR3 extends over 14 amino acids. CDR3: CASSVVSGFETQYF. The CDR3 region has the DNA TGCGCCAGCAGCGTGGTGTCCGGGTTCGAGACCCAGTACTTC.

This chain links TRBV20-1 with TRBJ2-5; D tentatively reads TRBD1 or TRBD2 (5 bases each). Germline-derived CDR1 and CDR2 are DFQATT and SNEGSKA (reference sequence). The CDR3 consists of 14 residues. Trimming cost V 1 base and J 5 bases, with 14 bases left between them. Here the CDR3 reads CSARVGTLGETQYF. CDR3 bases: TGCAGTGCTAGAGTCGGGACCTTGGGGGAGACCCAGTACTTC.

Only a few counts were recorded for this clonotype. The chain couples TRBV5-5 to TRBJ1-5; tentative D call: TRBD1 (5 bases). This CDR3 contains 14 residues. Trimming cost V 0 bases and J 6 bases, with 10 bases left between them. Germline loops: CDR1 SGHKS, CDR2 YYEKEE (reference sequence). CDR3 region: CASSLAQGGQPQHF. CDR3 sequence (DNA): TGTGCCAGCAGCTTGGCCCAGGGCGGTCAGCCCCAGCATTTT. The variable domain in full, with the rest retrieved from reference TRBV5-5 and TRBJ1-5, is DAGVTQSPTHLIKTRGQQVTLRCSPISGHKSVSWYQQVLGQGPQFIFQYYEKEERGRGNFPDRFSARQFPNYSSELNVNALLLGDSALYLCASSLAQGGQPQHFGDGTRLSIL.

In its sample, this clonotype was seen a few times. The chain combines TRBV4-1 with TRBJ1-5; maybe TRBD1 (5 bases). Trimming stripped 4 bases from V and 0 bases from J, with 16 bases between. Germline V gives CDR1 MGHRA, CDR2 YSYEKL. The CDR3 totals 17 residues. The CDR3 bases are TGCGCCAGCAGCCCTTTGGGAGGGGCCGATAGCAATCAGCCCCAGCATTTT. Amino acids: CASSPLGGADSNQPQHF.

The chain joins TRBV7-2 to TRBJ2-3; D is ambiguous. V shed 1 base and J shed 1 base, with 9 bases lying between them. There are 15 residues in the CDR3. Germline CDR1 SGHTA, CDR2 FQGNSA. The CDR3, as DNA: TGTGCCAGCAGCTTAGATTTCAGGCGCACAGATACGCAGTATTTT. Translated: CASSLDFRRTDTQYF.

The chain is built from TRBV7-9 and TRBJ1-2, with 8 bases lining up with TRBD1. This CDR3 contains 14 residues. After removal of 4 bases from V and 0 bases from J, the junction contained 1 base not matched to a gene. Germline loops: CDR1 SEHNR, CDR2 FQNEAQ (reference sequence). CDR3 DNA: TGTGCCAGCAGCTCGGACAGGGCTAACTATGGCTACACCTTC. This encodes CASSSDRANYGYTF.

In its sample, this clonotype was seen a few times. The chain is built from TRBV6-6 and TRBJ2-5, with D perhaps TRBD2 (6 bases). The V and J ends lost 6 bases and 5 bases respectively, with 13 bases between them. CDR3 length: 13 amino acids. From germline, CDR1 is MNHNY and CDR2 SVGAGI (reference sequence). The CDR3 here is CASSYAGHETQYF. CDR3 nucleotides: TGTGCCAGCAGCTACGCGGGGCATGAGACCCAGTACTTC.

This clonotype was counted a few times. The gene calls are TRBV27 and TRBJ2-3; no definite D call. The germline V gene encodes CDR1 MNHEY and CDR2 SMNVEV (reference sequence). The CDR3 has 16 amino acids. Trimming cost V 4 bases and J 0 bases, with 14 bases left between them. The CDR3 DNA is TGTGCCAGCAGTTCTTACTTCGCAGCAAGCACAGATACGCAGTATTTT. Translated, it gives CASSSYFAASTDTQYF.

This sequence joins TRBV29-1 and TRBJ2-7, with D possibly TRBD2 on 6 matching bases. V lost 4 bases and J 0 bases, leaving 19 bases between the germline ends. The CDR3 is 16 residues long. Germline V gives CDR1 SQVTM, CDR2 ANQGSEA. CDR3 in amino acids: CSVVGKGRKTSYEQYF. Here the CDR3 DNA reads TGCAGCGTTGTAGGCAAGGGGAGGAAAACCTCCTACGAGCAGTACTTC.

This clonotype was counted many times. The J gene is TRBJ2-7, the V gene TRBV29-1; maybe TRBD1 (6 bases). This CDR3 comprises 11 residues. Deletions cut 7 bases from V and 3 bases from J, with 10 bases between. Germline loops: CDR1 SQVTM, CDR2 ANQGSEA. The CDR3 bases are TGCAGCGCCCTGGACAGCTACGAGCAGTACTTC. Translation gives CSALDSYEQYF.

V gene TRBV11-2 combines with J gene TRBJ1-1; D might be TRBD1 (5 bases). V lost 2 bases and J lost 11, with 21 bases in between. This CDR3 region has 15 residues. Germline CDR1 SGHAT, CDR2 FQNNGV. Written as DNA, the CDR3 is TGTGCCAGCAGCTTAAGAGGGGCAGCTAGTTCGCGGGCTTTCTTT. Residues: CASSLRGAASSRAFF.

This chain connects TRBV25-1 to TRBJ1-2; D possibly corresponds to TRBD1 (5 bases). The CDR3 is 12 residues long. V lost 2 bases and J 11 bases, leaving 12 bases between the germline ends. Germline V lookup: CDR1 MGHDK, CDR2 SYGVNS. This CDR3 reads CASSEGGAGYTF. The CDR3 nucleotides read TGTGCCAGCAGTGAAGGAGGGGCCGGTTACACCTTC.

The chain couples TRBV6-5 to TRBJ2-2; 9 bases line up with TRBD2. The trim removed 5 bases at V and 10 bases at J, leaving 2 bases unmatched. Germline lookup yields CDR1 MNHEY and CDR2 SVGAGI. The CDR3 has 12 residues. CDR3 bases: TGTGCCAGCAGTCGCGGGAGGGCGGAGCTGTTTTTT. As protein: CASSRGRAELFF.

The chain combines TRBV9 with TRBJ2-5; no clear D. V was shortened by 3 bases and J by 5 bases, with 14 bases between the two germline ends. CDR3 length equals 14 residues. Looked up from germline, CDR1 is SGDLS and CDR2 is YYNGEE. The DNA for the CDR3 is TGTGCCAGCAGCGGACTGGGATCGGGTGAGACCCAGTACTTC. Amino acid sequence: CASSGLGSGETQYF.

The table lists this clonotype with a count of one. The V call is TRBV7-8, the J call TRBJ2-2; TRBD2 matches 11 bases. The CDR3 consists of 18 residues. V lost 2 bases to trimming and J lost 1 base; unmatched junction nucleotides: 6. Germline-derived CDR1 and CDR2 are SGHVS and FQNEAQ. DNA for the CDR3: TGTGCCAGCAGCTTAAGAACTAGCGGGGGCCGGAACACCGGGGAGCTGTTTTTT. As protein: CASSLRTSGGRNTGELFF. Together with reference TRBV7-8 and TRBJ2-2, the CDR3 gives the full variable domain: GAGVSQSPRYKVAKRGQDVALRCDPISGHVSLFWYQQALGQGPEFLTYFQNEAQLDKSGLPSDRFFAERPEGSVSTLKIQRTQQEDSAVYLCASSLRTSGGRNTGELFFGEGSRLTVL.

This clonotype turned up a few times. The chain links TRBV4-2 to TRBJ2-3; D is unresolved. This CDR3 contains 13 residues. Trimming shortened V by 0 bases and J by 3 bases, and 4 bases separated the two germline ends. In germline, CDR1 is LGHNA, CDR2 YNFKEQ. The DNA for the CDR3 is TGTGCCAGCAGCCAAGATATTACAGATACGCAGTATTTT. It specifies CASSQDITDTQYF.

This chain connects TRBV5-6 to TRBJ2-5; D gene unclear. Per the germline V gene, CDR1 is SGHDT and CDR2 is YYEEEE. This CDR3 has 14 residues. The ends were cut back, 4 bases at V and 0 bases at J, with 10 bases in the middle. The CDR3 reads CASSPAPNQETQYF. CDR3 nucleotide sequence: TGTGCCAGCAGCCCGGCCCCTAACCAAGAGACCCAGTACTTC.

V usage is TRBV12-3 or TRBV12-4 and J usage is TRBJ1-5; 7 bases line up with TRBD1. V shed 6 bases, J shed 2 bases, and the junction held 7 bases outside the gene matches. CDR3 length equals 15 residues. CDR3 amino acids: CASRQGLYGNQPQHF. The CDR3 DNA is TGTGCCAGCAGACAGGGGTTGTATGGCAATCAGCCCCAGCATTTT.

This clonotype was seen only a few times. V and J are TRBV3-1 and TRBJ2-5; D not certain. The germline V gene encodes CDR1 LGHDT and CDR2 YNNKEL (reference sequence). The CDR3 is made up of 14 amino acids. V gave up 0 bases and J gave up 2 bases, with 7 bases separating them. CDR3 in DNA: TGTGCCAGCAGCCAAGAAGGTCCTCAAGAGACCCAGTACTTC. Amino acids: CASSQEGPQETQYF.